These 3 T cell receptor beta chains were sequenced from one sample in a study of shared clonotypes between healthy human individuals. Clones were sequenced by immunoSEQ multiplex PCR, and TCRdb holds only the in-frame ones, with some missing. The sample contains 800,000 to 1,200,000 clones, roughly 74% of which appear only once. Specimen: memory CD4+ T cells from PBMCs. Specified subset: CD45RA-negative fraction. These receptors were collected from a man between 18 and 29 years old in good health. Some clones in this sample may be carry-over from other donors' samples.

This clone was recorded a few times. This chain uses TRBV7-2 with TRBJ1-2, with 8 positions matching TRBD1. After removal of 5 bases from V and 1 base from J, the junction contained 9 bases not matched to a gene. This CDR3 is 16 amino acids long. Germline CDR1 reads SGHTA; CDR2 reads FQGNSA. The CDR3 DNA is TGTGCCAGCAGCGATCAGACAGGGGCTCATAACTATGGCTACACCTTC. Amino acids: CASSDQTGAHNYGYTF.

The rearrangement links TRBV5-1 to TRBJ1-2, with no clear D. The CDR3 runs to 16 residues. CDR1 is SGHRS and CDR2 is YFSETQ in the germline V gene. Trimming shortened V by 1 base and J by 6 bases, and 19 bases separated the two germline ends. CDR3 in DNA: TGCGCCAGCAGCTTGATCGAGGCGTCCCGAGAGGATGGCTACACCTTC. Translated, it gives CASSLIEASREDGYTF.

J is TRBJ2-5 and V is TRBV4-1; D not resolved. The CDR3 has 13 residues. Trimming cost V 4 bases and J 5 bases, with 11 bases left between them. CDR1 is MGHRA and CDR2 is YSYEKL in the germline V gene. CDR3 DNA sequence: TGCGCCAGCAGCCCTCTTGGTGGGGAGACCCAGTACTTC. It yields the protein CASSPLGGETQYF.